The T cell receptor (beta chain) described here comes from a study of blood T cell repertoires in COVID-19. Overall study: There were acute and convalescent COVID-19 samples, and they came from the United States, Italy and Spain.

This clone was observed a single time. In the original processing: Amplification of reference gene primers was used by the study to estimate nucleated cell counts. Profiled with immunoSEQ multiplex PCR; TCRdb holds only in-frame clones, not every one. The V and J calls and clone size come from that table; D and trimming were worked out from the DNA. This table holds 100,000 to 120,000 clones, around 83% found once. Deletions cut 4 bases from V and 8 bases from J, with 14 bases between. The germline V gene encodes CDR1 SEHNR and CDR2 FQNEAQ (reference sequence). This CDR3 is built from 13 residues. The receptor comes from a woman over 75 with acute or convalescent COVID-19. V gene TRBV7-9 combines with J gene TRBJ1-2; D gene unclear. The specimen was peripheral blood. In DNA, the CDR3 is TGTGCCAGCAGCTCCTCCGGGGTGGGCGGCTACACCTTC. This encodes CASSSSGVGGYTF.